These T cell receptor beta chains were read from a single sample in a study of blood T cell repertoires in COVID-19. Produced via immunoSEQ multiplex PCR; TCRdb's table is partial and in-frame only. The sample shows 100,000 or so clones, approximately 76% of them seen only once. Source material: peripheral blood. These receptors came from a woman between 65 and 79 years old with acute or convalescent COVID-19. CDR3s include the opening cysteine and the closing phenylalanine or tryptophan. The D gene is left open where the match is weak. Rows may omit the clone size; those that give it use once, few, many or a size class.

few	TRBJ1-6	TRBV6-1	.	CASSARSRSSYNSPLHF	TGTGCCAGCAGTGCGAGGTCGAGAAGCTCCTATAATTCACCCCTCCACTTT
.	TRBJ2-1	TRBV30	TRBD1	CAWSQVGDRVYNEQFF	TGTGCCTGGAGTCAGGTGGGGGACAGGGTCTACAATGAGCAGTTCTTC
.	TRBJ1-2	TRBV20-1	.	CSAGGQLLYTF	TGCAGTGCTGGCGGACAGCTCCTTTACACCTTC
.	TRBJ1-2	TRBV7-8	.	CASSRLRTANYGYTF	TGTGCCAGCAGCCGCCTCCGGACAGCTAACTATGGCTACACCTTC
.	TRBJ2-3	TRBV7-9	.	CASSLGGADTQYF	TGTGCCAGCAGCTTAGGCGGAGCGGATACGCAGTATTTT
.	TRBJ1-2	TRBV6-5	.	CASSPQGRNGYTF	TGTGCCAGCAGTCCACAGGGAAGGAATGGCTACACCTTC
few	TRBJ2-3	TRBV10-3	TRBD2	CAISESTSGGALDTQYF	TGTGCCATCAGTGAGTCTACTAGCGGGGGGGCCCTAGATACGCAGTATTTT
once	TRBJ2-3	TRBV6-2/TRBV6-3	TRBD2	CASIPAGRRTDTQYF	TGTGCCAGCATCCCAGCGGGGCGCAGGACAGATACGCAGTATTTT
once	TRBJ2-2	TRBV10-2	TRBD2	CASRLAPDTGELFF	TGCGCCAGCCGACTAGCCCCCGACACCGGGGAGCTGTTTTTT
.	TRBJ1-4	TRBV24-1	TRBD1	CATSALTGGIEKLFF	TGTGCCACCAGTGCCTTAACAGGGGGAATTGAAAAACTGTTTTTT
.	TRBJ1-5	TRBV6-2/TRBV6-3	.	CASSYSRGSLAQPQHF	TGTGCCAGCAGTTACTCTCGAGGGTCCCTGGCCCAGCCCCAGCATTTT
.	TRBJ1-5	TRBV10-3	.	CAISESADNQPQHF	TGTGCCATCAGTGAGTCGGCGGACAATCAGCCCCAGCATTTT
few	TRBJ1-1	TRBV10-3	.	CATEQATNTEAFF	TGTGCCACCGAACAGGCTACGAACACTGAAGCTTTCTTT
.	TRBJ1-3	TRBV30	.	CAWSGVAGSSGGNTIYF	TGTGCCTGGAGTGGGGTGGCAGGATCCTCTGGAGGAAACACCATATATTTT
.	TRBJ2-1	TRBV7-9	TRBD2	CASSPTSGVRNEQFF	TGTGCCAGCAGCCCCACTAGCGGGGTGCGCAATGAGCAGTTCTTC
.	TRBJ2-7	TRBV5-1	.	CARLSVWGGRGWEQYF	TGCGCCCGCTTGAGCGTTTGGGGGGGCCGGGGGTGGGAGCAGTACTTC
.	TRBJ1-5	TRBV28	TRBD1	CASRPQGSAHYSNQPQHF	TGTGCCAGCAGACCACAGGGGTCAGCCCATTATAGCAATCAGCCCCAGCATTTT
few	TRBJ1-5	TRBV5-1	.	CASSLEGLGSNQPQHF	TGCGCCAGCAGCTTGGAGGGGTTGGGAAGCAATCAGCCCCAGCATTTT
.	TRBJ1-1	TRBV30	TRBD1	CAWSVEGAPGAFF	TGTGCCTGGAGTGTAGAGGGGGCACCGGGGGCTTTCTTT
.	TRBJ1-4	TRBV28	TRBD1	CASEITGQGSEKLFF	TGTGCCAGCGAAATTACCGGACAGGGTTCAGAAAAACTGTTTTTT
.	TRBJ2-3	TRBV27	TRBD1	CASRPQGAQDTQYF	TGTGCCAGCAGGCCCCAGGGGGCCCAAGATACGCAGTATTTT
.	TRBJ1-1	TRBV7-2	TRBD1	CASSLGPDRGRTEAFF	TGTGCCAGCAGCTTAGGTCCAGACAGGGGGAGGACTGAAGCTTTCTTT